The 5 T cell receptor beta chains below come from one sample, sequenced in a study of blood T cell repertoires in COVID-19. Assay used: immunoSEQ multiplex PCR; TCRdb lists only in-frame clones, some missing. The data contain about 180,000 clones, 88% of them singletons. The sample comprised peripheral blood. These TCRs come from a young woman with acute or convalescent COVID-19.

The chain uses TRBV19 and TRBJ2-1; perhaps TRBD1 as D (5 bases). CDR1 and CDR2 from the germline V gene are LNHDA and SQIVND (reference sequence). The ends were cut back, 0 bases at V and 4 bases at J, with 10 bases in the middle. This CDR3 region has 15 residues. CDR3 DNA: TGTGCCAGTAGTATAGATCCAGGGCTTTACAATGAGCAGTTCTTC. Translation gives CASSIDPGLYNEQFF.

The chain uses TRBV7-9 and TRBJ1-2; tentatively, D is TRBD1 (6 bases). The CDR3 sequence is 12 residues long. CDR1 is SEHNR, CDR2 FQNEAQ, per germline (reference sequence). Trimming pared 11 bases from V and 4 bases from J, leaving 14 bases between. The CDR3 region is CAGGTGTYGYTF. The CDR3 nucleotides read TGTGCCGGCGGAACAGGGACCTATGGCTACACCTTC.

DNA for the CDR3: TGTGCCAGCAGTACCGGGGGGATGAACACTGAAGCTTTCTTT. This gives the protein CASSTGGMNTEAFF. J is TRBJ1-1 and V is TRBV27; perhaps TRBD1 as D (5 bases). The CDR3 sequence is 14 residues long. Looked up from germline, CDR1 is MNHEY and CDR2 is SMNVEV (reference sequence). V gave up 5 bases and J gave up 0 bases, with 10 bases separating them.

The DNA for the CDR3 is TGTGCCAGCAGCCGCCTAATAGCCGGGGAGCTGTTTTTT. It yields the protein CASSRLIAGELFF. The chain recombines TRBV11-3 with TRBJ2-2; unclear D gene. Trimming removed 5 bases from V and 6 bases from J, with 10 bases in between. The CDR3 is made up of 13 amino acids. The germline gives CDR1 SGHNT, CDR2 YENEEA.

The V and J genes are TRBV7-2 and TRBJ2-2; no clear D. Looked up from germline, CDR1 is SGHTA and CDR2 is FQGNSA. Trimming took 1 base from V and 4 from J, leaving 7 bases between them. The CDR3 runs to 14 residues. This chain's CDR3 is CASSLVRPTGELFF. CDR3 in DNA: TGTGCCAGCAGCTTAGTCAGGCCCACCGGGGAGCTGTTTTTT.